Sequencing of this T cell receptor beta chain was carried out in a study of cytomegalovirus exposure and HLA in healthy donors. The study, taken as a whole, reports: The finding came from a later analysis; first-cohort TCR clusters tended to co-occur in the 130 or so validation repertoires.

With respect to this clone: Antigen unknown.

Produced via immunoSEQ multiplex PCR; TCRdb's table is partial and in-frame only. The sample holds approximately 97,000 clones, roughly 95% seen once. The germline V gene has CDR1 MNHNS and CDR2 SASEGT. This CDR3 has 16 residues. The trim removed 1 base at V and 10 bases at J, leaving 10 bases unmatched. These donors were members of the roughly 120-subject validation cohort, a group separate from the roughly 670-subject first cohort. Source material: PBMCs. This chain links TRBV6-1 with TRBJ1-6; TRBD1 matches 7 bases. The TCR sequence derives from a young woman in good health and CMV-seronegative. The chain's CDR3 is CASSEVTGTVSSPLHF. The CDR3 DNA reads as TGTGCCAGCAGTGAAGTAACAGGGACAGTTAGCTCACCCCTCCACTTT.